The present T cell receptor (beta chain) was sequenced within a study of control samples from healthy donors and cancer patients. Libraries were prepared by immunoSEQ multiplex PCR; TCRdb keeps only in-frame clonotypes and omits some of them. This table has 150,000 to 200,000 clones, just over 85% appearing once. Trimming left V 5 bases short and J 3 bases short, with 10 bases between. The CDR3 extends over 13 amino acids. CDR1 and CDR2 (germline): SGHNT, YENEEA. This rearrangement joins TRBV11-3 to TRBJ2-5, with D possibly called TRBD1 or TRBD2 (6 bases each). Sequenced input: blood. This clonotype originated in a man in his late teens or twenties in good health. CDR3 protein: CASSLRGEETQYF. The CDR3 region has the DNA TGTGCCAGCAGCCTAAGGGGGGAAGAGACCCAGTACTTC.